These 8 T cell receptor beta chains were sequenced from one sample in a study of human T cells and chemical hapten exposure. TCRdb re-called the RACE reads with MiXCR, one entry per CDR3 protein. Seen here are some 89,000 distinct CDR3 sequences, approximately 10% observed once, and the top ten hold 2% to 3%. Noted time point: patch test 2, 6 weeks after DPC sensitization. Treatment here: therapeutic diphenylcyclopropenone sensitization with weekly scalp DPC. This sample comprised whole blood, obtained in connection with sensitization to the hapten diphenylcyclopropenone (DPC). These receptors were taken from a woman aged 25 to 39 with alopecia areata. Some clones in this sample may be carry-over from other donors' samples.

This clonotype has at least ten counts. The chain uses TRBV6-2 or TRBV6-3 and TRBJ1-1; D might be TRBD1 (5 bases). This CDR3 contains 11 residues. Per the germline V gene, CDR1 is MNHEY and CDR2 is SVGEGT. V gave up 5 bases and J gave up 11 bases, with 12 bases separating them. CDR3 DNA: TGTGCCAGCAGTCACGGGACGGAGGCTTTCTTT. It specifies CASSHGTEAFF.

V and J are TRBV28 and TRBJ2-7; tentatively, D is TRBD2 (7 bases). Between the trimmed V and J ends, which lost 5 bases and 0 bases, there was a span of 11 bases. Germline CDR1 and CDR2: MDHEN and SYDVKM. This CDR3 is 14 amino acids long. DNA for the CDR3: TGTGCCAGCAGTCCGGGGGGCCGCTCCTACGAGCAGTACTTC. Amino acids: CASSPGGRSYEQYF.

At least ten counts were recorded for this clonotype. The chain has TRBV12-3 or TRBV12-4 and TRBJ2-3; D is undetermined. This CDR3 has 12 amino acids. V lost 3 bases and J 8 bases, leaving 9 bases between the germline ends. CDR3 sequence reads: CASSFPSSTQYF. The DNA of the CDR3 is TGTGCCAGCAGTTTCCCTTCTAGTACGCAGTATTTT.

This clonotype has just a few counts. The chain couples TRBV5-6 to TRBJ1-6, with 8 nucleotides matching TRBD1. Germline V CDR1 and CDR2: SGHDT, YYEEEE. V gave up 4 bases and J gave up 10 bases; unmatched junction bases: 10. CDR3 size: 15 residues. In DNA form, the CDR3 reads TGTGCCAGCAGCCTCCGGACAGGGTTATCCTCACCCCTCCACTTT. Its protein product is CASSLRTGLSSPLHF.

A few counts support this clonotype. The V and J genes are TRBV7-2 and TRBJ2-1; no reliable D call. The ends were cut back, 5 bases at V and 4 bases at J, with 15 bases in the middle. Germline loops: CDR1 SGHTA, CDR2 FQGNSA. The CDR3 consists of 15 residues. The CDR3 here is CASSPFVADYNEQFF. The CDR3 coding sequence is TGTGCCAGCAGCCCGTTCGTGGCCGATTACAATGAGCAGTTCTTC.

The V gene is TRBV6-6, the J gene TRBJ2-2, with unresolved D. The CDR3 runs 13 residues. Germline CDR1 reads MNHNY; CDR2 reads SVGAGI (reference sequence). V lost 7 bases and J lost 2, with 8 bases in between. The CDR3 loop is CASTTSNTGELFF. CDR3 nucleotides: TGTGCCAGCACGACTTCAAACACCGGGGAGCTGTTTTTT.

This clonotype was counted between two and nine times. The V and J genes are TRBV29-1 and TRBJ2-2; no reliable D call. The V gene's germline CDR1 is SQVTM and CDR2 ANQGSEA. Trimming pared 6 bases from V and 7 bases from J, leaving 15 bases between. The CDR3 is 13 residues long. This CDR3 is CSVRRTRGGELFF. In DNA, the CDR3 is TGCAGCGTCCGAAGAACTCGAGGCGGGGAGCTGTTTTTT.

The V call is TRBV7-9, the J call TRBJ1-5; D not resolved. The CDR3 runs 13 residues. Germline values: CDR1 SEHNR, CDR2 FQNEAQ (reference sequence). V was shortened by 1 base and J by 9 bases, with 10 bases between the two germline ends. CDR3 in amino acids: CASSLEGNSPQHF. Written as DNA, the CDR3 is TGTGCCAGCAGCTTAGAGGGCAACTCGCCCCAGCATTTT.